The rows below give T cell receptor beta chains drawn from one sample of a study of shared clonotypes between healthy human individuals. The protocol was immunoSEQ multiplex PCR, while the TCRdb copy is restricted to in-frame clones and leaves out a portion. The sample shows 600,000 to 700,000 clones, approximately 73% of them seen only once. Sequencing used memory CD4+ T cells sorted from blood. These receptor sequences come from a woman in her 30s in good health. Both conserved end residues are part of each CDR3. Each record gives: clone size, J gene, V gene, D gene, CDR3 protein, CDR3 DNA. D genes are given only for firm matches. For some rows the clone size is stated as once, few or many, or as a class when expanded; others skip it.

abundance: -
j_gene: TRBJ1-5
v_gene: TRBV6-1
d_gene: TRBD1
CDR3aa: CASSGDSLNQPQHF
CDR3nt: TGTGCCAGCAGCGGGGACAGCCTAAATCAGCCCCAGCATTTT

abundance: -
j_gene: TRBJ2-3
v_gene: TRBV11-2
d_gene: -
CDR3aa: CASSSGTTDTQYF
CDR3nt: TGTGCCAGCAGTTCAGGGACAACAGATACGCAGTATTTT

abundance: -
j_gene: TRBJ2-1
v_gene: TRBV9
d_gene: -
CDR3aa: CASSVMETEQFF
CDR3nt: TGTGCCAGCAGCGTAATGGAGACTGAGCAGTTCTTC

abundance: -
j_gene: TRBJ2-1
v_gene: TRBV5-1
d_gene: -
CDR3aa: CASSLSEWGDNEQFF
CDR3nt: TGCGCCAGCAGCTTATCTGAATGGGGTGACAATGAGCAGTTCTTC

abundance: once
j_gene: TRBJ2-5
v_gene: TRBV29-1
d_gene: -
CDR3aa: CSVDLGAGQETQYF
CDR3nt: TGCAGCGTTGATCTGGGGGCAGGACAAGAGACCCAGTACTTC

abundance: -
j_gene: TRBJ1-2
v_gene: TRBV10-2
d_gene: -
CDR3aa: CASSDGRQATNYGYTF
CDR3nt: TGCGCCAGCAGTGACGGGAGGCAGGCGACTAACTATGGCTACACCTTC

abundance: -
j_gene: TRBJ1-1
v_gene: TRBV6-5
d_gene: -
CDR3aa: CASSGIGNTEAFF
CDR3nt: TGTGCCAGCAGTGGCATTGGGAACACTGAAGCTTTCTTT

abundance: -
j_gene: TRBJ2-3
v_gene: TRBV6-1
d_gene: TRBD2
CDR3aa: CASVLARSVDTQYF
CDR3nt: TGTGCCAGCGTACTAGCGCGATCCGTGGATACGCAGTATTTT

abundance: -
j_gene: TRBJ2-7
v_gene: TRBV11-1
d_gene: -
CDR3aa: CASSAGFYEQYF
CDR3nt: TGTGCCAGCAGCGCAGGGTTCTACGAGCAGTACTTC

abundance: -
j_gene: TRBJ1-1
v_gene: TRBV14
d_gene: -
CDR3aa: CASSQNLMNRDGAEAFF
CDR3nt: TGTGCCAGCAGCCAAAATTTGATGAACAGGGACGGGGCTGAAGCTTTCTTT

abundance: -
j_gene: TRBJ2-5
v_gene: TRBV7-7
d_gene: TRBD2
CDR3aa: CASSQGLAGVQTQYF
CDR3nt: TGTGCCAGCAGCCAGGGACTAGCGGGAGTACAGACCCAGTACTTC

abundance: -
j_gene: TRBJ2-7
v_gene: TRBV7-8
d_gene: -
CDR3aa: CASSLEEKYEQYF
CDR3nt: TGTGCCAGCAGCTTAGAGGAGAAATACGAGCAGTACTTC

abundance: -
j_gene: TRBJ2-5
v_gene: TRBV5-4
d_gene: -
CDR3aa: CASSSTGTGYQETQYF
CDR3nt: TGTGCCAGCAGTTCTACAGGGACGGGGTACCAAGAGACCCAGTACTTC

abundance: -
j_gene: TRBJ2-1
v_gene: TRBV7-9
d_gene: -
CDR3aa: CASSQADREQFF
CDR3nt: TGTGCCAGCAGCCAGGCAGACAGGGAGCAGTTCTTC

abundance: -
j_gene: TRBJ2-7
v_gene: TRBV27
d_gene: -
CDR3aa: CASGPGTGTYEQYF
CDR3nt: TGTGCCAGCGGACCTGGGACGGGGACCTACGAGCAGTACTTC

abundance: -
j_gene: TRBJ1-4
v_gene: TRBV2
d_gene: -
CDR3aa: CASSDAAGEEKLFF
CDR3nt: TGTGCCAGCAGTGATGCGGCTGGCGAAGAAAAACTGTTTTTT

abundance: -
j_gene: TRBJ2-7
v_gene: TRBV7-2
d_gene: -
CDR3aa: CASSLVSAEVGEQYF
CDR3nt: TGTGCCAGCAGCTTAGTATCAGCGGAAGTAGGGGAGCAGTACTTC

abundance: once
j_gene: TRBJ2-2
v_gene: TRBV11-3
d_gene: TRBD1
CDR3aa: CASSPTGQGAFGELFF
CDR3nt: TGTGCCAGCAGCCCGACCGGACAGGGGGCATTCGGGGAGCTGTTTTTT

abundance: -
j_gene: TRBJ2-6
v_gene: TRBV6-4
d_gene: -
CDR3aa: CASSDFAGVPGANVLTF
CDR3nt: TGTGCCAGCAGTGACTTTGCAGGGGTCCCTGGGGCCAACGTCCTGACTTTC

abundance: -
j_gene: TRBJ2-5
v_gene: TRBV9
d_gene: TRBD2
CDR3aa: CASSEGLAGGQETQYF
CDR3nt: TGTGCCAGCAGCGAGGGACTAGCGGGAGGGCAAGAGACCCAGTACTTC

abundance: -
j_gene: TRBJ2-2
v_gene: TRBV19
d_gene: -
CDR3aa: CASGETGNTGELFF
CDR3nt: TGTGCCAGTGGAGAAACAGGGAACACCGGGGAGCTGTTTTTT

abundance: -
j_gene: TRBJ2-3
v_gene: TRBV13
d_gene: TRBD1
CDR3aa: CASSIRTGADTQYF
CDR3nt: TGTGCCAGCAGCATCCGGACAGGGGCAGATACGCAGTATTTT

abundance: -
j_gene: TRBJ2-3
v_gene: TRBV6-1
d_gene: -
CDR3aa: CASSDMIIDTQYF
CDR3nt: TGTGCCAGCAGTGACATGATTATCGATACGCAGTATTTT

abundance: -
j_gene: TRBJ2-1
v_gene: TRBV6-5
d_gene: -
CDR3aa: CASSFLTASTYNEQFF
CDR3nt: TGTGCCAGCAGTTTCCTCACAGCCTCGACCTACAATGAGCAGTTCTTC

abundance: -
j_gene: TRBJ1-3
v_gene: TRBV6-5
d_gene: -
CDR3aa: CASSSDISGNTIYF
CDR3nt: TGTGCCAGCAGCTCCGACATCTCTGGAAACACCATATATTTT

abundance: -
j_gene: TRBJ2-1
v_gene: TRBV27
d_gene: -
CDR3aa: CASSPLGSMDEQFF
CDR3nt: TGTGCCAGCAGCCCCCTGGGGTCGATGGATGAGCAGTTCTTC